These 8 T cell receptor beta chains were sequenced from one sample in a study of blood T cell repertoires in COVID-19. The repertoire was sequenced with immunoSEQ multiplex PCR; TCRdb's copy has only in-frame clones and lacks some. The sample has about 210,000 clones, roughly 87% seen once; the top ten hold 10%. What was sequenced was PBMCs or T cells enriched from blood (not recorded which). The receptor source for this set is a young man with acute COVID-19.

This chain uses TRBV4-1 with TRBJ1-5, with a possible D match to TRBD1 (5 bases). CDR1 is MGHRA, CDR2 YSYEKL, per germline. Trimming removed 1 base at V and 7 bases at J, with 17 bases between. The CDR3 runs to 16 residues. In DNA, the CDR3 is TGCGCCAGCAGCCAAGTGGGGAGAGGGGAGGGACAGCCCCAGCATTTT. Translated: CASSQVGRGEGQPQHF.

This clone was counted once. Other DNA variants within this sample encode the same CDR3. The chain is built from TRBV19 and TRBJ2-1; weak D call: TRBD2 (5 bases). This CDR3 spans 15 amino acids. Germline V gene data show CDR1 as LNHDA and CDR2 as SQIVND (reference sequence). V gave up 6 bases and J gave up 0 bases, with 12 bases separating them. The CDR3 DNA reads TGTGCCAGTAGCCTGAGCGGAAGCTCCTACAATGAGCAGTTCTTC. It codes for CASSLSGSSYNEQFF. The whole variable domain, remainder taken from reference TRBV19 and TRBJ2-1, is DGGITQSPKYLFRKEGQNVTLSCEQNLNHDAMYWYRQDPGQGLRLIYYSQIVNDFQKGDIAEGYSVSREKKESFPLTVTSAQKNPTAFYLCASSLSGSSYNEQFFGPGTRLTVL.

The gene calls are TRBV28 and TRBJ2-2; D possibly corresponds to TRBD1 (6 bases). The CDR3 has 15 amino acids. The germline V gene encodes CDR1 MDHEN and CDR2 SYDVKM. V was trimmed by 6 bases and J by 1 base, leaving 12 bases between them. CDR3 DNA sequence: TGTGCCAGCAGCCCTCTAGGGGGGAACACCGGGGAGCTGTTTTTT. As protein: CASSPLGGNTGELFF.

In its sample, this clone was seen once. CDR3 nucleotides: TGTGCCAGCAGCTTAAGCCCCCGGGACAGGGGCTCCAATGAGCAGTTCTTC. It encodes CASSLSPRDRGSNEQFF. This sequence joins TRBV7-8 and TRBJ2-1; 10 bases map to TRBD1. This CDR3 spans 17 amino acids. V lost 2 bases and J lost 6; bases outside the gene matches: 10. The germline CDR1 and CDR2 sequences are SGHVS and FQNEAQ.

Here the CDR3 DNA reads TGTGCCAGCAAAGGGGTCGCGGCCTACGAGCAGTACTTC. Its translation is CASKGVAAYEQYF. The chain combines TRBV28 with TRBJ2-7, with D possibly matching TRBD1 (5 bases). The CDR3 covers 13 residues. V was shortened by 7 bases and J by 2 bases, with 12 bases between the two germline ends. The V gene's germline CDR1 is MDHEN and CDR2 SYDVKM.

The V call is TRBV5-4, the J call TRBJ2-6; 7 nucleotides line up with TRBD1. CDR3 length: 18 amino acids. Unmatched junction bases numbered 10, after V lost 2 bases and J lost 2 bases. Germline V gene sequence: CDR1 SGHNT, CDR2 YYREEE (reference sequence). CDR3 residues: CASSFTGVVFAGANVLTF. CDR3 nucleotide sequence: TGTGCCAGCAGCTTTACAGGGGTAGTTTTTGCTGGGGCCAACGTCCTGACTTTC.

The V gene is TRBV4-2, the J gene TRBJ1-2; weak D call: TRBD1 (5 bases). Between the trimmed V and J ends, which lost 1 base and 7 bases, there was a span of 13 bases. Germline lookup yields CDR1 LGHNA and CDR2 YNFKEQ. The CDR3 covers 14 residues. The CDR3 sequence: CASSQVGWGGGYTF. CDR3 nucleotides: TGTGCCAGCAGCCAAGTTGGGTGGGGGGGTGGCTACACCTTC.

The chain recombines TRBV19 with TRBJ2-7; 7 nucleotides match TRBD2. The length of the CDR3 is 14 residues. The germline gives CDR1 LNHDA, CDR2 SQIVND (reference sequence). V trimming: 8 bases; J trimming: 5 bases; junction bases outside the gene matches: 12. The CDR3 coding sequence is TGTGCCAGTGGATACGGGCTAGCGGCCCACGAGCAGTACTTC. Protein sequence: CASGYGLAAHEQYF.